The clone carrying this T cell receptor (beta chain) was seen ten or more times. TCRdb passed the 5' RACE reads through MiXCR, listing each CDR3 protein once. The repertoire holds tens of thousands of distinct CDR3 sequences, 4% to 6% seen once, with less than 3.5% in the top ten. This sample is drawn from a study of neurological immune-mediated disorders. The TCR comes from a woman in her 50s with multiple sclerosis. The source material was PBMCs.

The chain's CDR3 is CASSVAPGSAEAFF. The CDR3 DNA sequence: TGTGCCAGCAGCGTAGCTCCGGGGAGTGCTGAAGCTTTCTTT. The genes are TRBV9 and TRBJ1-1; no clear D. Trimming removed 0 bases at V and 6 bases at J, with 12 bases between. The germline gives CDR1 SGDLS, CDR2 YYNGEE. This CDR3 has 14 residues.